A single sample gave rise to the 11 T cell receptor beta chains below, sequenced in a study of cytomegalovirus exposure and HLA in healthy donors. Clones were sequenced by immunoSEQ multiplex PCR, and TCRdb holds only the in-frame ones, with some missing. The sample consists of 59,000 or so clones, 89% of them appearing once. Sequenced material: PBMCs. The receptors stem from a woman under 30 in good health and CMV-seronegative.

The count of this clone is one. The chain is built from TRBV4-3 and TRBJ1-1; weak D call: TRBD1 (6 bases). Trimming left V 0 bases short and J 11 bases short, with 13 bases between. Germline V gene data show CDR1 as LGHNA and CDR2 as YSLEER. The CDR3 runs to 13 residues. This CDR3 is CASSQDRGANAFF. DNA of the CDR3: TGCGCCAGCAGCCAAGATCGGGGGGCGAATGCTTTCTTT.

The rearrangement uses TRBV6-6 and TRBJ2-1; D possibly corresponds to TRBD2 (5 bases). Germline assignment: CDR1 MNHNY and CDR2 SVGAGI (reference sequence). The CDR3 loop spans 13 amino acids. Trimming cost V 5 bases and J 7 bases, with 12 bases left between them. Here the CDR3 reads CASSEVRGNEQFF. In DNA, the CDR3 is TGTGCCAGCAGTGAGGTACGGGGTAATGAGCAGTTCTTC.

This chain joins TRBV28 and TRBJ1-1; 8 bases fit TRBD1. The CDR3 contains 14 residues. Germline loops: CDR1 MDHEN, CDR2 SYDVKM. V gave up 5 bases and J gave up 2 bases; unmatched junction bases: 4. The CDR3 sequence: CASSPGQGNTEAFF. The CDR3 DNA sequence: TGTGCCAGCAGTCCTGGACAGGGTAACACTGAAGCTTTCTTT. Full variable domain (missing parts from reference TRBV28 and TRBJ1-1): DVKVTQSSRYLVKRTGEKVFLECVQDMDHENMFWYRQDPGLGLRLIYFSYDVKMKEKGDIPEGYSVSREKKERFSLILESASTNQTSMYLCASSPGQGNTEAFFGQGTRLTVV.

The rearrangement links TRBV27 to TRBJ1-6, with D perhaps TRBD1 (5 bases). This CDR3 has 15 amino acids. Trimming removed 3 bases at V and 3 bases at J, with 9 bases between. Germline CDR1 reads MNHEY; CDR2 reads SMNVEV (reference sequence). The CDR3, as DNA: TGTGCCAGCAGTTTGGTGACAGACTATAATTCACCCCTCCACTTT. Translated, it gives CASSLVTDYNSPLHF.

This chain links TRBV4-1 with TRBJ2-7; D may be TRBD2 (7 bases). The V gene lost 1 base and the J gene lost 5 bases, with 21 bases spanning the gap. The germline gives CDR1 MGHRA, CDR2 YSYEKL. CDR3 length: 17 amino acids. The CDR3 loop reads CASSQAPGAGGRDEQYF. CDR3 in DNA: TGCGCCAGCAGCCAAGCGCCCGGAGCCGGGGGGCGGGACGAGCAGTACTTC.

The J gene is TRBJ1-1, the V gene TRBV27; the D gene is possibly TRBD1 (6 bases). This CDR3 region has 16 residues. Germline V gene data show CDR1 as MNHEY and CDR2 as SMNVEV (reference sequence). V lost 6 bases and J lost 2, with 19 bases in between. The DNA of the CDR3 is TGTGCCAGCAGCCAACTTACAGGGACATTCAACACTGAAGCTTTCTTT. This gives the protein CASSQLTGTFNTEAFF.

This rearrangement joins TRBV30 to TRBJ2-7; D is unresolved. The germline V gene has CDR1 GTSNPN and CDR2 SVGIG (reference sequence). Trimming shortened V by 3 bases and J by 1 base, and 13 bases separated the two germline ends. The CDR3 is 14 residues long. The CDR3 bases are TGTGCCTGGAGAAGTGAGACTGCTTCCTACGAGCAGTACTTC. This translates into CAWRSETASYEQYF.

The genes are TRBV6-5 and TRBJ2-1; 9 positions agree with TRBD1. The CDR3 loop spans 13 amino acids. The germline CDR1 and CDR2 sequences are MNHEY and SVGAGI. V trimming: 6 bases; J trimming: 14 bases; junction bases outside the gene matches: 11. CDR3 sequence: CASSSNPTGGEFF. The CDR3 coding sequence is TGTGCCAGCAGCTCCAACCCCACAGGGGGCGAGTTCTTC.

This chain joins TRBV15 and TRBJ1-5; D is unclear. The CDR3 length is 15 residues. The germline gives CDR1 LNHNV, CDR2 YYDKDF (reference sequence). Trimming left V 0 bases short and J 3 bases short, with 9 bases between. CDR3 sequence: CATSREDIYNQPQHF. CDR3 DNA sequence: TGTGCCACCAGCAGAGAAGACATCTACAATCAGCCCCAGCATTTT.

Worth noting for this clone: Germline is not matched at one junction end, which may reflect a read error. Different DNA sequences within this sample yield the same CDR3. This CDR3 is CASSGDYQETQYF. The CDR3 DNA sequence: TGTGCCAGCAGCGGGGACTACCAGGAGACCCAGTACTTC. The chain recombines TRBV2 with TRBJ2-5; 7 bases line up with TRBD2. This CDR3 has 13 amino acids. CDR1 and CDR2 (germline): SNHLY, FYNNEI.

The V and J genes are TRBV2 and TRBJ1-6; perhaps TRBD1 as D (6 bases). Germline CDR1 reads SNHLY; CDR2 reads FYNNEI. There are 14 residues in the CDR3. V was shortened by 10 bases and J by 10 bases, with 20 bases between the two germline ends. The DNA for the CDR3 is TGTGCCACCACAGGGATAGAGGCGCGATCACCCCTCCACTTT. It yields the protein CATTGIEARSPLHF.